This T cell receptor (beta chain) was sequenced in a study of OX40 agonist ivuxolimab in advanced cancers. For the study at large: Patients receiving dose escalation had hepatocellular carcinoma, melanoma, renal cell or head and neck cancer. Study-wide results and caveats: Within 6 weeks, CD4+ and CD8+ blood T cells expanded clonally at 0.1 to 3.0 mg/kg.

Sampling of blood occurred at baseline, cycle 4 day 1, and cycle 7 day 1. On this clone: Its antigen is not identified.

V was trimmed by 8 bases and J by 7 bases, leaving 12 bases between them. CDR1 is MNHNS and CDR2 is SASEGT in the germline V gene. The CDR3 extends over 12 amino acids. Some clones are missing from TCRdb's copy, which holds only in-frame ones; the method was immunoSEQ multiplex PCR. The sample includes over 9,500 clones, around four fifths of them seen just once. Sequenced material: CD4+ or CD8+ T cells sorted from blood, taken in a trial of the OX40 agonist ivuxolimab. The receptor was derived from an adult with an advanced solid tumor such as melanoma, head and neck, liver or kidney cancer. The rearrangement uses TRBV6-1 and TRBJ1-5, with D unclear. CDR3 in DNA: TGTGCCAGCCCACCCCCGGGGCAGCCCCAGCATTTT. Protein product: CASPPPGQPQHF.